This T cell receptor beta chain appears in the sequencing data of a study of blood T cell repertoires in COVID-19. Study-wide background: Sites across the United States, Italy and Spain contributed samples from acute and convalescent COVID-19.

CDR3 size: 15 residues. The trim removed 0 bases at V and 4 bases at J, leaving 5 bases unmatched. Germline V gives CDR1 SGHRS, CDR2 YFSETQ. As originally analysed: Amplified reference gene primers provided the basis for estimating nucleated cell counts. This table comes from immunoSEQ multiplex PCR, and its TCRdb copy is limited to in-frame clones, with some not included. V and J calls and clone size are given by that table; D and trimming were obtained from the DNA. The sample contains about 89,000 clones, approximately 84% of which appear only once. This receptor was identified in an older man with COVID-19, enrolled during active disease. Sequenced: peripheral blood. The chain joins TRBV5-1 to TRBJ2-5, with 8 bases lining up with TRBD2. The CDR3 loop is CASSLEGLAGETQYF. CDR3 DNA sequence: TGCGCCAGCAGCTTGGAGGGGCTAGCGGGAGAGACCCAGTACTTC.